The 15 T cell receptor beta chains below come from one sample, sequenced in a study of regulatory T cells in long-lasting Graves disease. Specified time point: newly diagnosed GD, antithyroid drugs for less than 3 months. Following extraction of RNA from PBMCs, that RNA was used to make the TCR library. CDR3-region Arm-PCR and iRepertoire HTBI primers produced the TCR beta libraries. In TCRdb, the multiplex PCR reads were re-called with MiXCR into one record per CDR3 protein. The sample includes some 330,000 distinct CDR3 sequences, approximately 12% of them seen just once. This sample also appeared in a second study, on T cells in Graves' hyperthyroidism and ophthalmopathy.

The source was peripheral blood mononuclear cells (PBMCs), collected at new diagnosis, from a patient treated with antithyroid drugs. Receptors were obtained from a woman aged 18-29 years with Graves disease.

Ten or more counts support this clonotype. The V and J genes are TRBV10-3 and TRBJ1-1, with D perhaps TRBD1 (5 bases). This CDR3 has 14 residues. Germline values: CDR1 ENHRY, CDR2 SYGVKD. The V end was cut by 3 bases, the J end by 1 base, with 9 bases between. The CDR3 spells CAISERQGNTEAFF. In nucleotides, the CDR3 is TGTGCCATCAGTGAACGGCAGGGGAACACTGAAGCTTTCTTT.

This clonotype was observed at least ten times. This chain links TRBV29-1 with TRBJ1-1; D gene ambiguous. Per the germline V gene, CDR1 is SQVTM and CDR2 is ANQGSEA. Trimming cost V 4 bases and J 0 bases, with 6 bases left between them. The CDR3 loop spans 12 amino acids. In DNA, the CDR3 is TGCAGCGTTGGGGCAGTGAACACTGAAGCTTTCTTT. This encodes CSVGAVNTEAFF.

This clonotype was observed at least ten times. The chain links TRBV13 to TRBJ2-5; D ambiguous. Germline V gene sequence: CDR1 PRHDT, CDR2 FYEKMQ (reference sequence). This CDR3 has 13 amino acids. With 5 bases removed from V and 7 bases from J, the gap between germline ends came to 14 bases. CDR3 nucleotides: TGTGCCAGCAGCCCGCCGAGAGGTGGGACCCAGTACTTC. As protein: CASSPPRGGTQYF.

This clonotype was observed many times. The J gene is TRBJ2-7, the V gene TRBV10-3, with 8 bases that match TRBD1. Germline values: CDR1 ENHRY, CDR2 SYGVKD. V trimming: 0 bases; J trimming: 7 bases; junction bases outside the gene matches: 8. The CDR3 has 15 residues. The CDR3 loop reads CAISESAGGAGEQYV. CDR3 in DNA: TGTGCCATCAGTGAGTCGGCAGGGGGCGCCGGGGAGCAGTACGTC.

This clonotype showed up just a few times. CDR3 DNA sequence: TGTGCCAGCAGCCAACCTCACGGGGGGAACACTGAAGCTTTCTTT. Translated: CASSQPHGGNTEAFF. This chain joins TRBV4-2 and TRBJ1-1, with D possibly matching TRBD1 (5 bases). V shed 2 bases and J shed 1 base, with 11 bases lying between them. The CDR3 spans 15 residues. Germline CDR1 reads LGHNA; CDR2 reads YNFKEQ.

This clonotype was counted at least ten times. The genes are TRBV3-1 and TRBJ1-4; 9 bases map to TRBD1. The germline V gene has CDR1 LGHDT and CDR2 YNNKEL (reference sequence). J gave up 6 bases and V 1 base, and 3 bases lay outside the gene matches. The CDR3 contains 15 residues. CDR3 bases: TGTGCCAGCAGCCAAGGAACAGGGGGCGATGAAAAACTGTTTTTT. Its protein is CASSQGTGGDEKLFF.

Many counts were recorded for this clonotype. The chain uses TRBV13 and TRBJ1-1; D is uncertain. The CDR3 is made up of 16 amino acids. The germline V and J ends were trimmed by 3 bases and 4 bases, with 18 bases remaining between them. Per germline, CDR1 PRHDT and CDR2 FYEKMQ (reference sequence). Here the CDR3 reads CASSFGPIIQPTEAFF. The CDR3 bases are TGTGCCAGCAGCTTTGGACCCATCATCCAGCCCACTGAAGCTTTCTTT.

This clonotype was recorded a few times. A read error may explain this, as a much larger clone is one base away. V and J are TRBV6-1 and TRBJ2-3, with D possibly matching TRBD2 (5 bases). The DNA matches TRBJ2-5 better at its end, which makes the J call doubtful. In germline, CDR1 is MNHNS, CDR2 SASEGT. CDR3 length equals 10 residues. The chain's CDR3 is CASKEEAQYF. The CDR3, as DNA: TGTGCCAGCAAGGAGGAGGCCCAGTACTTC.

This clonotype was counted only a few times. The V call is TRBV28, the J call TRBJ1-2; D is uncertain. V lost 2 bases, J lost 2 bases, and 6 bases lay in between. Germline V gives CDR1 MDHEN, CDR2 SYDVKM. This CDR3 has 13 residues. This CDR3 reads CASSLLGNYGYTF. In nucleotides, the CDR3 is TGTGCCAGCAGTTTACTAGGGAACTATGGCTACACCTTC.

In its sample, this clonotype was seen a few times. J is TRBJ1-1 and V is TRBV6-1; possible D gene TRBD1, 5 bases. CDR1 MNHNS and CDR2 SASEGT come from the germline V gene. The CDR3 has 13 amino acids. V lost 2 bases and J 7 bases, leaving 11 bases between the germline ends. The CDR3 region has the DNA TGTGCCAGCAGTGAACCTAAGGGGATTGAAGCTTTCTTT. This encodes CASSEPKGIEAFF.

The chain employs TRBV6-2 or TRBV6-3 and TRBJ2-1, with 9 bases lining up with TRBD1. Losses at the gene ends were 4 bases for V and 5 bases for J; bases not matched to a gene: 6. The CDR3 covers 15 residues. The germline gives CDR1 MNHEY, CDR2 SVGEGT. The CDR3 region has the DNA TGTGCCAGCAGTTGGAGGGACAGGGTCAACAATGAGCAGTTCTTC. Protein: CASSWRDRVNNEQFF.

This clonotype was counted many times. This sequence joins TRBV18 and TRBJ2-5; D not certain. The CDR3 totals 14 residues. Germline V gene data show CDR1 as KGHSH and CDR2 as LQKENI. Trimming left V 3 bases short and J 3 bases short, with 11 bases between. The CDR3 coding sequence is TGTGCCAGCTCACCTGACTCCCCGAAAGAGACCCAGTACTTC. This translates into CASSPDSPKETQYF.

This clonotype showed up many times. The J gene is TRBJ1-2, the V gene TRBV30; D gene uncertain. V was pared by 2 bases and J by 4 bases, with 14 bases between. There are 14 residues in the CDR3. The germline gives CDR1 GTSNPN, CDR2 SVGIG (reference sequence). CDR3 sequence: CAWSRSNSRYGYTF. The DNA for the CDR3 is TGTGCCTGGAGTAGGAGCAACTCGCGCTATGGCTACACCTTC.

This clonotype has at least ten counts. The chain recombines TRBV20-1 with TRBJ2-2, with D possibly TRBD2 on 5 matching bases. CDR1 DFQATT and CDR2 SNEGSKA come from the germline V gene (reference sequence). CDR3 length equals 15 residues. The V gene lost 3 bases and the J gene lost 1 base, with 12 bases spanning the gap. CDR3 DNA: TGCAGTGCTAGTGGTCTAGCTAAGAACACCGGGGAGCTGTTTTTT. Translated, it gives CSASGLAKNTGELFF.

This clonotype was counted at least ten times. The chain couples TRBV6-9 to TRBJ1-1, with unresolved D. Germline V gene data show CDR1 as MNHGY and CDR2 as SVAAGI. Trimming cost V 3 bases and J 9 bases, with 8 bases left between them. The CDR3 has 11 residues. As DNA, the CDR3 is TGTGCCAGCAGTTACTCCCAGAAAGCTTTCTTT. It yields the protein CASSYSQKAFF.